Following are 27 T cell receptor beta chains from one sample sequenced in a study of cytomegalovirus exposure and HLA in healthy donors. PCR used 60 Vbeta primers and 13 Jbeta primers. The table came from immunoSEQ multiplex PCR; TCRdb's copy has only in-frame clones and leaves some out. The table records approximately 110,000 clones, 60% to 85% of them present only once. Material: PBMCs. The receptors shown here come from a man aged 45-65 years in good health and CMV-seronegative.

J is TRBJ1-2 and V is TRBV28; possible D gene TRBD1, 5 bases. Germline assignment: CDR1 MDHEN and CDR2 SYDVKM. The V gene lost 6 bases and the J gene lost 8 bases, with 13 bases spanning the gap. The CDR3 length is 12 residues. CDR3 residues: CASRPAGLGYTF. DNA of the CDR3: TGTGCCAGCAGGCCTGCAGGGTTGGGCTACACCTTC.

J is TRBJ1-1 and V is TRBV6-1, with 10 bases identical to TRBD1. The CDR3 extends over 12 amino acids. After removal of 6 bases from V and 11 bases from J, the junction contained 6 bases not matched to a gene. Germline V lookup: CDR1 MNHNS, CDR2 SASEGT. CDR3 nucleotide sequence: TGTGCCAGCAGGACGACAGGGGGCGAGGCTTTCTTT. Its translation: CASRTTGGEAFF.

The chain couples TRBV2 to TRBJ2-1; tentatively, D is TRBD1 (6 bases). The germline V gene encodes CDR1 SNHLY and CDR2 FYNNEI. The CDR3 runs to 14 residues. V lost 7 bases and J lost 6, with 16 bases in between. In DNA form, the CDR3 reads TGTGCCAGCAATATGGGGGCTTTTAGCAATGAGCAGTTCTTC. Protein: CASNMGAFSNEQFF. The whole variable domain, filled in from reference TRBV2 and TRBJ2-1, reads EPEVTQTPSHQVTQMGQEVILRCVPISNHLYFYWYRQILGQKVEFLVSFYNNEISEKSEIFDDQFSVERPDGSNFTLKIRSTKLEDSAMYFCASNMGAFSNEQFFGPGTRLTVL.

The rearrangement joins TRBV18 to TRBJ2-2; 7 bases align to TRBD1. J gave up 4 bases and V 4 bases, and 3 bases lay outside the gene matches. Germline V gene lookup returns CDR1 KGHSH and CDR2 LQKENI. The CDR3 runs to 14 residues. This CDR3 reads CASSRQGGTGELFF. CDR3 in DNA: TGTGCCAGCTCACGACAGGGCGGCACCGGGGAGCTGTTTTTT.

V gene TRBV9 combines with J gene TRBJ2-6; TRBD1 is a possible D gene (5 bases). Trimming took 4 bases from V and 3 from J, leaving 11 bases between them. CDR3 size: 15 residues. Germline V gives CDR1 SGDLS, CDR2 YYNGEE. The DNA of the CDR3 is TGTGCCAGCAGCCCAGGGTTCTTTGGGGCCAACGTCCTGACTTTC. Residues: CASSPGFFGANVLTF.

This clone was detected a few times. Other DNA sequences in this specimen translate into the identical CDR3. The chain couples TRBV5-1 to TRBJ2-3; 14 bases line up with TRBD2. The CDR3 extends over 17 amino acids. Germline values: CDR1 SGHRS, CDR2 YFSETQ. Trimming took 4 bases from V and 3 from J; bases not matched to a gene: 7. This CDR3 is CASSRTGTSGGTDTQYF. The CDR3 nucleotides read TGCGCCAGCAGCCGTACCGGGACTAGCGGGGGAACAGATACGCAGTATTTT. Full variable domain (remainder filled in from reference TRBV5-1 and TRBJ2-3): KAGVTQTPRYLIKTRGQQVTLSCSPISGHRSVSWYQQTPGQGLQFLFEYFSETQRNKGNFPGRFSGRQFSNSRSEMNVSTLELGDSALYLCASSRTGTSGGTDTQYFGPGTRLTVL.

A few counts support this clone. The chain has TRBV5-4 and TRBJ1-1, with D hard to call. Trimming pared 4 bases from V and 1 base from J, leaving 11 bases between. The CDR3 runs 14 residues. Germline CDR1 is SGHNT and CDR2 is YYREEE (reference sequence). The CDR3 sequence: CASSLGRENTEAFF. CDR3 coding DNA: TGTGCCAGCAGCCTCGGACGGGAGAACACTGAAGCTTTCTTT.

This rearrangement joins TRBV19 to TRBJ2-2; no firm D call. CDR1 is LNHDA, CDR2 SQIVND, per germline (reference sequence). V lost 5 bases, J lost 7 bases, and 8 bases lay in between. CDR3 length: 12 amino acids. CDR3 in DNA: TGTGCCAGTAGTGTGCAGGACGGGGAGCTGTTTTTT. Its translation is CASSVQDGELFF.

The chain carries TRBV2 and TRBJ1-2; weak D call: TRBD1 (5 bases). From germline, CDR1 is SNHLY and CDR2 FYNNEI. The CDR3 consists of 13 residues. V lost 3 bases to trimming and J lost 7 bases, with 12 bases between them. As DNA, the CDR3 is TGTGCCAGCAGTGAGTATGGGACTGTTGGCTACACCTTC. Its protein product is CASSEYGTVGYTF. Full variable domain (missing parts from reference TRBV2 and TRBJ1-2): EPEVTQTPSHQVTQMGQEVILRCVPISNHLYFYWYRQILGQKVEFLVSFYNNEISEKSEIFDDQFSVERPDGSNFTLKIRSTKLEDSAMYFCASSEYGTVGYTFGSGTRLTVV.

The chain carries TRBV6-6 and TRBJ1-6; no definite D call. The CDR3 consists of 11 residues. V gave up 4 bases and J gave up 7 bases, with 2 bases separating them. Looked up from germline, CDR1 is MNHNY and CDR2 is SVGAGI (reference sequence). CDR3 coding DNA: TGTGCCAGCAGTTCGAATTCACCCCTCCACTTT. It codes for CASSSNSPLHF.

V usage is TRBV27 and J usage is TRBJ2-7; maybe TRBD2 (6 bases). The CDR3 runs 15 residues. Germline V gene lookup returns CDR1 MNHEY and CDR2 SMNVEV (reference sequence). With 9 bases removed from V and 0 bases from J, the gap between germline ends came to 18 bases. The CDR3: CARRGPLGPSYEQYF. CDR3 sequence (DNA): TGTGCCAGGCGGGGACCGTTGGGGCCCTCCTACGAGCAGTACTTC.

This sequence joins TRBV30 and TRBJ2-7; D not certain. The germline CDR1 and CDR2 sequences are GTSNPN and SVGIG (reference sequence). The V end was cut by 0 bases, the J end by 2 bases, with 8 bases between. This CDR3 is built from 13 residues. Here the CDR3 reads CAWSVRTTYEQYF. The CDR3 bases are TGTGCCTGGAGTGTACGTACTACCTACGAGCAGTACTTC.

The sample holds one count of this clone. The rearrangement links TRBV5-1 to TRBJ1-4; no clear D gene. The germline V and J ends were trimmed by 5 bases and 4 bases, with 15 bases remaining between them. CDR3 length: 15 amino acids. Germline V gene lookup returns CDR1 SGHRS and CDR2 YFSETQ. CDR3 DNA: TGCGCCAGCAGACCGCCCACGGGAGGTAATGAAAAACTGTTTTTT. This codes for CASRPPTGGNEKLFF.

The V and J genes are TRBV23-1 and TRBJ1-2; D is uncertain. TRBV23-1 is placed among ORFs of uncertain function. This CDR3 has 15 amino acids. V lost 0 bases and J 4 bases, leaving 12 bases between the germline ends. The CDR3 loop reads CASSQSSRSAYGYTF. The CDR3 DNA follows: TGCGCCAGCAGTCAATCATCCAGGTCCGCCTATGGCTACACCTTC.

This clone has more than one count but fewer than ten. This chain connects TRBV5-4 to TRBJ1-1, with D hard to call. The CDR3 is made up of 15 amino acids. V lost 2 bases to trimming and J lost 3 bases, with 14 bases between them. Germline V gene lookup returns CDR1 SGHNT and CDR2 YYREEE (reference sequence). DNA of the CDR3: TGTGCCAGCAGCTTCGAGGCACCAACTTACACTGAAGCTTTCTTT. Its translation: CASSFEAPTYTEAFF. The entire variable domain, with the rest obtained from reference TRBV5-4 and TRBJ1-1, is as follows: ETGVTQSPTHLIKTRGQQVTLRCSSQSGHNTVSWYQQALGQGPQFIFQYYREEENGRGNFPPRFSGLQFPNYSSELNVNALELDDSALYLCASSFEAPTYTEAFFGQGTRLTVV.

This sequence joins TRBV5-1 and TRBJ2-2; D call uncertain. This CDR3 spans 16 amino acids. Trimming removed 5 bases from V and 1 base from J, with 15 bases in between. Per the germline V gene, CDR1 is SGHRS and CDR2 is YFSETQ. The CDR3 spells CASSGFEVRNTGELFF. CDR3 nucleotide sequence: TGCGCCAGCAGTGGTTTTGAGGTTAGGAACACCGGGGAGCTGTTTTTT.

This clone was detected only once. V gene TRBV7-9 combines with J gene TRBJ1-4; weak D call: TRBD1 (5 bases). Germline CDR1 is SEHNR and CDR2 is FQNEAQ (reference sequence). This CDR3 region has 14 residues. The V and J ends lost 2 bases and 3 bases respectively, with 7 bases between them. The CDR3 region has the DNA TGTGCCAGCAGCTTACAGGGTTCTAATGAAAAACTGTTTTTT. Its protein product is CASSLQGSNEKLFF.

This chain joins TRBV7-9 and TRBJ2-3, with D unclear. V was trimmed by 0 bases and J by 6 bases, leaving 7 bases between them. Germline-derived CDR1 and CDR2 are SEHNR and FQNEAQ (reference sequence). This CDR3 is 13 amino acids long. CDR3 DNA: TGTGCCAGCAGCTTAGCGGTCGGGGATACGCAGTATTTT. It encodes CASSLAVGDTQYF. The whole variable domain, remainder taken from reference TRBV7-9 and TRBJ2-3, is DTGVSQNPRHKITKRGQNVTFRCDPISEHNRLYWYRQTLGQGPEFLTYFQNEAQLEKSRLLSDRFSAERPKGSFSTLEIQRTEQGDSAMYLCASSLAVGDTQYFGPGTRLTVL.

The chain joins TRBV6-5 to TRBJ1-4, with D possibly TRBD1 on 5 matching bases. Germline values: CDR1 MNHEY, CDR2 SVGAGI. V dropped 8 bases and J dropped 2 bases, with 15 bases sitting between them. The CDR3 contains 15 residues. CDR3 coding DNA: TGTGCCAGCTCGCTAACTGGGGGGACTAATGAAAAACTGTTTTTT. Translated, it gives CASSLTGGTNEKLFF.

V usage is TRBV29-1 and J usage is TRBJ1-2, with 8 bases aligning to TRBD1. Germline trimming cut 7 bases from V and 7 bases from J; bases unmatched to any gene: 20. The CDR3 loop spans 16 amino acids. CDR1 and CDR2 from the germline V gene are SQVTM and ANQGSEA. CDR3 DNA: TGCAGCGCACCTATCTCGCTCGCAGGGGGCGTCGCTGGCTACACCTTC. Amino acid sequence: CSAPISLAGGVAGYTF.

With respect to this clone: This CDR3 is also generated by other DNA sequences in the sample. This chain uses TRBV7-2 with TRBJ2-5, with 8 bases aligning to TRBD2. Unmatched junction bases numbered 2, after V lost 1 base and J lost 1 base. The CDR3 has 15 amino acids. Germline lookup yields CDR1 SGHTA and CDR2 FQGNSA. In DNA form, the CDR3 reads TGTGCCAGCAGCTTAGGGGCGGGGGGCCAAGAGACCCAGTACTTC. Protein sequence: CASSLGAGGQETQYF.

This clone was seen once. The chain joins TRBV11-2 to TRBJ1-3; D is undetermined. Germline CDR1 and CDR2: SGHAT and FQNNGV. Trimming pared 4 bases from V and 3 bases from J, leaving 10 bases between. The CDR3 runs 14 residues. The CDR3 DNA reads as TGTGCCAGCAGCTCCGGTTTAGATGGAAACACCATATATTTT. Encoded protein: CASSSGLDGNTIYF. The variable domain in full, completed from reference TRBV11-2 and TRBJ1-3, reads EAGVAQSPRYKIIEKRQSVAFWCNPISGHATLYWYQQILGQGPKLLIQFQNNGVVDDSQLPKDRFSAERLKGVDSTLKIQPAKLEDSAVYLCASSSGLDGNTIYFGEGSWLTVV.

This sequence joins TRBV19 and TRBJ2-2; D is unresolved. There are 17 residues in the CDR3. Trimming took off 3 bases at V and 4 bases at J, with 18 bases between the two ends. Germline assignment: CDR1 LNHDA and CDR2 SQIVND (reference sequence). The CDR3 DNA sequence: TGTGCCAGTAGTATGATTCATGAAGAGGTGGCCACCGGGGAGCTGTTTTTT. This gives the protein CASSMIHEEVATGELFF.

With regard to this clone: The junction differs from germline at one of its ends, possibly a read error. The CDR3: CSSSPGFYSGWKTNYGYTF. The CDR3, as DNA: TGTTCCAGCAGCCCGGGGTTTTATTCGGGCTGGAAAACTAACTATGGCTACACCTTC. The chain joins TRBV7-9 to TRBJ1-2; no firm D call. Germline loops: CDR1 SEHNR, CDR2 FQNEAQ (reference sequence). This CDR3 is 19 amino acids long.

The chain combines TRBV19 with TRBJ1-5; D call uncertain. There are 15 residues in the CDR3. Trimming shortened V by 5 bases and J by 4 bases, and 15 bases separated the two germline ends. The germline V gene encodes CDR1 LNHDA and CDR2 SQIVND (reference sequence). CDR3 nucleotides: TGTGCCAGTAGTGGCCGTTTGTCTCAAAATCAGCCCCAGCATTTT. It yields the protein CASSGRLSQNQPQHF. The whole variable domain, filled in from reference TRBV19 and TRBJ1-5, reads DGGITQSPKYLFRKEGQNVTLSCEQNLNHDAMYWYRQDPGQGLRLIYYSQIVNDFQKGDIAEGYSVSREKKESFPLTVTSAQKNPTAFYLCASSGRLSQNQPQHFGDGTRLSIL.

The V and J genes are TRBV5-1 and TRBJ1-5; 7 bases agree with TRBD1. The CDR3 has 15 residues. CDR1 is SGHRS and CDR2 is YFSETQ in the germline V gene. Trimming removed 4 bases from V and 0 bases from J; junction bases left unmatched: 4. CDR3 residues: CASSVGQYSNQPQHF. The CDR3 DNA sequence: TGCGCCAGCAGCGTGGGACAGTATAGCAATCAGCCCCAGCATTTT.

This clone was detected once. The chain employs TRBV6-5 and TRBJ2-2; 9 bases map to TRBD1. Germline V lookup: CDR1 MNHEY, CDR2 SVGAGI. The V gene end was trimmed by 7 bases and the J gene end by 7 bases; junction bases not matched to a gene: 4. The CDR3 has 13 amino acids. In DNA form, the CDR3 reads TGTGCCAGCAAGAGGACAGGGGACGGGGAGCTGTTTTTT. This codes for CASKRTGDGELFF.